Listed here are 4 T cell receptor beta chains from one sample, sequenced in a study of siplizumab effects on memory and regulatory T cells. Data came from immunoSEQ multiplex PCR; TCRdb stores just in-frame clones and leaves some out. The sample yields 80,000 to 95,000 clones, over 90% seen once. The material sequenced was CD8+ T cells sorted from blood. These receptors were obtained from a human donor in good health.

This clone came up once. CDR3 protein: CASSLSGVKEQYF. The CDR3 DNA follows: TGTGCCAGCAGCTTGTCGGGAGTGAAAGAGCAGTACTTC. The chain carries TRBV5-4 and TRBJ2-7; possible D gene TRBD2, 6 bases. Germline CDR1 is SGHNT and CDR2 is YYREEE (reference sequence). V was cut by 1 base and J by 7 bases, with 12 bases left in between. The CDR3 consists of 13 residues. The whole variable domain, filled in from reference TRBV5-4 and TRBJ2-7, reads ETGVTQSPTHLIKTRGQQVTLRCSSQSGHNTVSWYQQALGQGPQFIFQYYREEENGRGNFPPRFSGLQFPNYSSELNVNALELDDSALYLCASSLSGVKEQYFGPGTRLTVT.

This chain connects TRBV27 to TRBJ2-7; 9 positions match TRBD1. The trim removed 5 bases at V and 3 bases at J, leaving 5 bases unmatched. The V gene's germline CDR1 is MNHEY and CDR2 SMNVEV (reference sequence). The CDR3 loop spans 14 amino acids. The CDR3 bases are TGTGCCAGCAGTATCGGGACAGGGAACTACGAGCAGTACTTC. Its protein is CASSIGTGNYEQYF.

CDR3 DNA sequence: TGTGCCAGCAGCCTGGGGGGAGCCGGGCTCGAGCAGTACTTC. This codes for CASSLGGAGLEQYF. This sequence joins TRBV5-4 and TRBJ2-7; D is perhaps TRBD2 (6 bases). The CDR3 is 14 amino acids. The germline V gene encodes CDR1 SGHNT and CDR2 YYREEE (reference sequence). V lost 4 bases to trimming and J lost 6 bases, with 17 bases between them.

As DNA, the CDR3 is TGTGCCTGGCAAACCGGACGAGGGGGTGAGCAGTTCTTC. Translating gives CAWQTGRGGEQFF. The rearrangement uses TRBV30 and TRBJ2-1, with D perhaps matching TRBD1 (6 bases). V was clipped by 5 bases and J by 9 bases, with 17 bases between them. The CDR3 runs to 13 residues. Per germline, CDR1 GTSNPN and CDR2 SVGIG (reference sequence).